These 8 T cell receptor beta chains were sequenced from one sample in a study of cytomegalovirus exposure and HLA in healthy donors. PCR amplification relied on 60 Vbeta primers (plus 13 Jbeta primers). Generated by immunoSEQ multiplex PCR, the TCRdb table keeps only in-frame clones and is missing some. This table holds about 97,000 clones, over 75% found once. Source material: PBMCs. These receptors all stem from a middle-aged man in good health and CMV-seropositive.

This sequence joins TRBV5-1 and TRBJ2-3, with 11 bases matching TRBD2. Germline-derived CDR1 and CDR2 are SGHRS and YFSETQ. The CDR3 is 15 amino acids. Trimming at V came to 4 bases and at J to 2 bases, leaving 3 bases not matched to a gene. CDR3 DNA sequence: TGCGCCAGCAGCGGGGGACTAGCGGACACAGATACGCAGTATTTT. It specifies CASSGGLADTDTQYF.

The rearrangement links TRBV2 to TRBJ2-5; 13 bases are a match to TRBD2. Germline values: CDR1 SNHLY, CDR2 FYNNEI. Losses at the gene ends were 6 bases for V and 5 bases for J; bases not matched to a gene: 3. The CDR3 runs 14 residues. CDR3 amino acids: CASSGLAGVETQYF. The CDR3 DNA reads as TGTGCCAGCAGCGGACTAGCGGGAGTGGAGACCCAGTACTTC.

This clone was recorded only once. V gene TRBV21-1 combines with J gene TRBJ2-3; TRBD1, the table's D call, was not compared with the DNA. TRBV21-1 is termed a pseudogene. The CDR3 length is 15 residues. CDR3 amino acids: CASSKALGGSDTQYF. The CDR3 DNA reads TGTGCCAGCAGCAAAGCGCTAGGGGGCTCAGATACGCAGTATTTT.

The DNA for the CDR3 is TGTGCCAGCAGCTATAAAGGGAGGGAGGGTCGGGAGCAGTACTTC. Translation gives CASSYKGREGREQYF. This chain uses TRBV7-8 with TRBJ2-7; 7 bases line up with TRBD2. The trim removed 4 bases at V and 7 bases at J, leaving 13 bases unmatched. Germline V gives CDR1 SGHVS, CDR2 FQNEAQ. The CDR3 is made up of 15 amino acids. Together with reference TRBV7-8 and TRBJ2-7, the CDR3 gives the full variable domain: GAGVSQSPRYKVAKRGQDVALRCDPISGHVSLFWYQQALGQGPEFLTYFQNEAQLDKSGLPSDRFFAERPEGSVSTLKIQRTQQEDSAVYLCASSYKGREGREQYFGPGTRLTVT.

This chain connects TRBV28 to TRBJ2-5; TRBD1 is a possible D gene (5 bases). Deletions cut 7 bases from V and 7 bases from J, with 25 bases between. Germline V gives CDR1 MDHEN, CDR2 SYDVKM. This CDR3 is 16 amino acids long. In nucleotides, the CDR3 is TGTGCCAGCACCCCGACGGGCAGGGTCTCAGGTGGGACCCAGTACTTC. It specifies CASTPTGRVSGGTQYF.

Details on this clone: The limits of the CDR3 on the DNA are not certain, so only TCRdb's listed CDR3 is given. The V call is TRBV5-1, the J call TRBJ2-7; no check of the table's D call, TRBD2, against the DNA was made. The CDR3 comprises 12 residues, both ends counted. Germline loops: CDR1 SGHRS, CDR2 YFSETQ. This chain's CDR3 is CASSWGDGAGDF.

The chain is built from TRBV9 and TRBJ1-6; D is unresolved. The V end was cut by 1 base, the J end by 4 bases, with 15 bases between. The CDR3 covers 17 residues. CDR1 SGDLS and CDR2 YYNGEE come from the germline V gene. CDR3 sequence (DNA): TGTGCCAGCAGCGTATCCTCGGGAAACCGGTATAATTCACCCCTCCACTTT. It translates to CASSVSSGNRYNSPLHF. The whole variable domain, remainder taken from reference TRBV9 and TRBJ1-6, is DSGVTQTPKHLITATGQRVTLRCSPRSGDLSVYWYQQSLDQGLQFLIQYYNGEERAKGNILERFSAQQFPDLHSELNLSSLELGDSALYFCASSVSSGNRYNSPLHFGNGTRLTVT.

This chain connects TRBV19 to TRBJ1-2; TRBD1 aligns across 10 bases. Germline V gene lookup returns CDR1 LNHDA and CDR2 SQIVND (reference sequence). The V segment lost 5 bases and the J segment 4 bases; nucleotides outside the gene matches: 7. This CDR3 is built from 15 residues. This chain's CDR3 is CASSLRGQGTYGYTF. CDR3 nucleotide sequence: TGTGCCAGTAGTCTGCGGGGACAGGGGACCTATGGCTACACCTTC.